These 15 T cell receptor beta chains originate from one sample sequenced in a study of CD4+ T cells in melanoma. Assay used: immunoSEQ multiplex PCR; TCRdb lists only in-frame clones, some missing. The sample gives 110,000 to 150,000 clones, 85% to 95% of which show up once; 1.5% to 1.9% is in the top ten. The source of these receptors is a human donor with melanoma.

V and J are TRBV5-1 and TRBJ1-4; tentative D call: TRBD1 (5 bases). CDR3 length equals 16 residues. Germline V lookup: CDR1 SGHRS, CDR2 YFSETQ. Trimming cost V 1 base and J 7 bases, with 17 bases left between them. DNA of the CDR3: TGCGCCAGCAGCTTGCCTGAGGGAGGGGTGATTGAAAAACTGTTTTTT. The encoded protein is CASSLPEGGVIEKLFF.

As to this clone: At one end the junction does not follow the germline gene, possibly because of a read error. The chain has TRBV14 and TRBJ2-7, with D possibly matching TRBD2 (5 bases). The germline V gene has CDR1 SGHDN and CDR2 FVKESK. The CDR3 loop spans 17 amino acids. CDR3 nucleotides: TGTGCCAGCAGCAAAGAGGTAGTCGGGATGTACCCCTACGAGCAGTACTTC. Translated: CASSKEVVGMYPYEQYF.

The V gene is TRBV6-1, the J gene TRBJ2-7, with 7 nucleotides matching TRBD1. The germline gives CDR1 MNHNS, CDR2 SASEGT. The length of the CDR3 is 15 residues. V trimming: 2 bases; J trimming: 0 bases; junction bases outside the gene matches: 4. The CDR3 region is CASSEQGTASYEQYF. The DNA for the CDR3 is TGTGCCAGCAGTGAACAGGGGACAGCCTCCTACGAGCAGTACTTC.

This rearrangement joins TRBV6-5 to TRBJ1-3; D ambiguous. Germline CDR1 reads MNHEY; CDR2 reads SVGAGI. The CDR3 has 13 residues. V was shortened by 6 bases and J by 2 bases, with 8 bases between the two germline ends. CDR3 DNA: TGTGCCAGCAGGCGACACACTGGAAACACCATATATTTT. This gives the protein CASRRHTGNTIYF.

V is TRBV11-2 and J is TRBJ2-7; 7 bases match TRBD1. Germline lookup yields CDR1 SGHAT and CDR2 FQNNGV. The CDR3 consists of 14 residues. Trimming at V came to 1 base and at J to 2 bases, leaving 2 bases not matched to a gene. This chain's CDR3 is CASSLGQGAYEQYF. The CDR3 region has the DNA TGTGCCAGCAGCTTAGGGCAGGGGGCCTACGAGCAGTACTTC. Looking up the rest from reference TRBV11-2 and TRBJ2-7 gives the full variable domain: EAGVAQSPRYKIIEKRQSVAFWCNPISGHATLYWYQQILGQGPKLLIQFQNNGVVDDSQLPKDRFSAERLKGVDSTLKIQPAKLEDSAVYLCASSLGQGAYEQYFGPGTRLTVT.

The gene calls are TRBV7-9 and TRBJ1-3; no clear D gene. V dropped 2 bases and J dropped 0 bases, with 20 bases sitting between them. The V gene's germline CDR1 is SEHNR and CDR2 FQNEAQ (reference sequence). The CDR3 runs to 19 residues. CDR3 bases: TGTGCCAGCAGCTTATCCCCGACGCAGCTACGGCGCTCTGGAAACACCATATATTTT. It encodes CASSLSPTQLRRSGNTIYF.

The rearrangement joins TRBV2 to TRBJ2-5; 11 bases fit TRBD1. Germline CDR1 is SNHLY and CDR2 is FYNNEI. Unmatched junction bases numbered 5, after V lost 3 bases and J lost 5 bases. This CDR3 spans 15 amino acids. CDR3 loop: CASSDRWTGGETQYF. CDR3 nucleotide sequence: TGTGCCAGCAGTGATCGTTGGACAGGGGGCGAGACCCAGTACTTC.

V and J are TRBV10-3 and TRBJ2-7; tentative D call: TRBD2 (5 bases). Germline values: CDR1 ENHRY, CDR2 SYGVKD. The length of the CDR3 is 13 residues. Trimming left V 10 bases short and J 7 bases short, with 20 bases between. The CDR3 loop is CANARTEVGEQYF. CDR3 nucleotide sequence: TGTGCCAACGCCCGGACTGAAGTAGGGGAGCAGTACTTC.

This clone has only one observation. This chain uses TRBV5-4 with TRBJ1-2, with TRBD1 as a possible D gene (6 bases). The CDR3 spans 15 residues. The ends were cut back, 4 bases at V and 3 bases at J, with 16 bases in the middle. CDR1 and CDR2 from the germline V gene are SGHNT and YYREEE (reference sequence). The CDR3 protein is CASSPRAGVDYGYTF. CDR3 bases: TGTGCCAGCAGCCCCCGAGCAGGGGTCGACTATGGCTACACCTTC.

This clone was seen a single time. The chain joins TRBV7-9 to TRBJ2-7; no clear D. There are 13 residues in the CDR3. Germline CDR1 and CDR2: SEHNR and FQNEAQ (reference sequence). The V end lost 4 bases, the J end lost 7 bases, and 14 bases lay between the germline ends. The CDR3 spells CASSSAGNGEQYF. For the CDR3, the DNA is TGTGCCAGCAGCTCAGCTGGGAACGGGGAGCAGTACTTC.

J is TRBJ2-7 and V is TRBV6-5, with D unclear. Germline V gives CDR1 MNHEY, CDR2 SVGAGI. V was pared by 5 bases and J by 0 bases, with 5 bases between. CDR3 length: 12 residues. As DNA, the CDR3 is TGTGCCAGCAGTCCGAGCTCCTACGAGCAGTACTTC. Translating gives CASSPSSYEQYF.

The chain uses TRBV2 and TRBJ2-1, with TRBD2 matching over 10 bases. The junction had 2 bases not matched to a gene; V was cut back by 2 bases and J by 10 bases. The CDR3 has 13 residues. The germline V gene has CDR1 SNHLY and CDR2 FYNNEI. The CDR3 DNA reads TGTGCCAGCAGTGAAACTAGCGGGGACGAGCAGTTCTTC. Translated, it gives CASSETSGDEQFF. The variable domain in full, completed from reference TRBV2 and TRBJ2-1, reads EPEVTQTPSHQVTQMGQEVILRCVPISNHLYFYWYRQILGQKVEFLVSFYNNEISEKSEIFDDQFSVERPDGSNFTLKIRSTKLEDSAMYFCASSETSGDEQFFGPGTRLTVL.

The V gene is TRBV5-1, the J gene TRBJ2-7; TRBD1 aligns across 10 bases. Looked up from germline, CDR1 is SGHRS and CDR2 is YFSETQ. The CDR3 is 16 residues long. Trimming at V came to 1 base and at J to 6 bases, leaving 10 bases not matched to a gene. The CDR3 spells CASSLSGTGVSGEQYF. The CDR3 DNA sequence: TGCGCCAGCAGCTTGTCGGGGACAGGGGTATCCGGCGAGCAGTACTTC.

The gene calls are TRBV5-5 and TRBJ1-2; 7 positions match TRBD1. The CDR3 length is 14 residues. J gave up 4 bases and V 3 bases, and 6 bases lay outside the gene matches. Germline V gene data show CDR1 as SGHKS and CDR2 as YYEKEE (reference sequence). The CDR3 spells CASSSQTGSYGYTF. As DNA, the CDR3 is TGTGCCAGCAGCTCCCAGACAGGGAGCTATGGCTACACCTTC.

The rearrangement joins TRBV6-1 to TRBJ1-5; D uncertain. The CDR3 totals 14 residues. Germline V CDR1 and CDR2: MNHNS, SASEGT. Trimming pared 4 bases from V and 1 base from J, leaving 8 bases between. CDR3 nucleotide sequence: TGTGCCAGCAGTGTAACGAGCAGCAATCAGCCCCAGCATTTT. Its protein product is CASSVTSSNQPQHF.